Below, 18 T cell receptor beta chains from the same sample are listed, as sequenced in a study of cytomegalovirus exposure and HLA in healthy donors. PCR involved 60 Vbeta and 13 Jbeta primers. The repertoire was sequenced with immunoSEQ multiplex PCR; TCRdb's copy has only in-frame clones and lacks some. This table holds 160,000 or so clones, roughly 79% found once. The sample consisted of PBMCs. These receptors came from a man aged 35 to 55 in good health and CMV-seropositive.

The chain joins TRBV11-2 to TRBJ2-4, with D possibly being TRBD2 (6 bases). Between the trimmed V and J ends, which lost 7 bases and 1 base, there was a span of 14 bases. CDR1 and CDR2 (germline): SGHAT, FQNNGV. This CDR3 is built from 15 residues. The CDR3: CASTGGIRAKNIQYF. For the CDR3, the DNA is TGTGCCAGCACCGGAGGGATAAGGGCCAAAAACATTCAGTACTTC.

CDR3 sequence: CASSFSLASGNEQFF. In DNA, the CDR3 is TGTGCCAGCAGCTTTAGCCTAGCTTCGGGGAATGAGCAGTTCTTC. V gene TRBV7-9 combines with J gene TRBJ2-1, with D possibly matching TRBD2 (5 bases). Germline values: CDR1 SEHNR, CDR2 FQNEAQ (reference sequence). Trimming took off 3 bases at V and 7 bases at J, with 16 bases between the two ends. This CDR3 has 15 residues.

The gene calls are TRBV7-6 and TRBJ2-1, with 12 nucleotides matching TRBD2. V was clipped by 5 bases and J by 5 bases; unmatched bases: 10. The CDR3 runs to 17 residues. Germline V gives CDR1 SGHVS, CDR2 FNYEAQ. In nucleotides, the CDR3 is TGTGCCAGCAGCCCGACCTTGACTAGCGGGAGTAACAATGAGCAGTTCTTC. Translating it yields CASSPTLTSGSNNEQFF.

V gene TRBV6-1 combines with J gene TRBJ1-5; D remains ambiguous. V was shortened by 0 bases and J by 3 bases, with 9 bases between the two germline ends. CDR1 and CDR2 (germline): MNHNS, SASEGT. This CDR3 is 15 amino acids long. The CDR3 region has the DNA TGTGCCAGCAGTGAAGCAGCGGCATTCAATCAGCCCCAGCATTTT. Translated: CASSEAAAFNQPQHF.

This chain links TRBV14 with TRBJ1-2, with D uncertain. Germline lookup yields CDR1 SGHDN and CDR2 FVKESK. The ends were cut back, 3 bases at V and 8 bases at J, with 16 bases in the middle. The CDR3 has 14 residues. CDR3 residues: CASSHAGDFGGYTF. In DNA form, the CDR3 reads TGTGCCAGCAGCCACGCGGGCGATTTTGGCGGCTACACCTTC.

The chain links TRBV6-6 to TRBJ2-1; weak D call: TRBD2 (5 bases). V was clipped by 6 bases and J by 2 bases, with 14 bases between them. Germline CDR1 and CDR2: MNHNY and SVGAGI (reference sequence). The CDR3 covers 15 residues. As DNA, the CDR3 is TGTGCCAGCAGGGAAATAGCGTCCACCTACAATGAGCAGTTCTTC. The encoded protein is CASREIASTYNEQFF.

This chain uses TRBV10-3 with TRBJ2-5; 9 nucleotides agree with TRBD1. Trimming took 4 bases from V and 5 from J; bases not matched to a gene: 8. Germline V gene data show CDR1 as ENHRY and CDR2 as SYGVKD. CDR3 size: 15 residues. CDR3 residues: CAISVRGQGGETQYF. In DNA, the CDR3 is TGTGCCATCAGTGTAAGGGGACAGGGCGGCGAGACCCAGTACTTC.

This chain links TRBV6-5 with TRBJ1-4, with D unclear. V was clipped by 7 bases and J by 7 bases, with 13 bases between them. In germline, CDR1 is MNHEY, CDR2 SVGAGI. The CDR3 runs to 13 residues. The CDR3 loop reads CASTPPGGEKLFF. CDR3 bases: TGTGCCAGCACACCTCCGGGTGGTGAAAAACTGTTTTTT.

The rearrangement uses TRBV15 and TRBJ2-7; D not resolved. Germline lookup yields CDR1 LNHNV and CDR2 YYDKDF (reference sequence). Trimming pared 0 bases from V and 5 bases from J, leaving 17 bases between. This CDR3 comprises 16 residues. As DNA, the CDR3 is TGTGCCACCAGCAGAGAGAAGTGGGCTGCATACAACGAGCAGTACTTC. Translating gives CATSREKWAAYNEQYF. The full variable domain, with the rest looked up from reference TRBV15 and TRBJ2-7, is DAMVIQNPRYQVTQFGKPVTLSCSQTLNHNVMYWYQQKSSQAPKLLFHYYDKDFNNEADTPDNFQSRRPNTSFCFLDIRSPGLGDTAMYLCATSREKWAAYNEQYFGPGTRLTVT.

The rearrangement uses TRBV12-1 and TRBJ2-5; no check of the table's D call, TRBD2, against the DNA was made. TRBV12-1 is noted as a pseudogene. The CDR3 consists of 16 residues. The CDR3 DNA reads TGTGCCAGCAGCTCGCTAGCGGGAGGGCCGGGAGAGACCCAGTACTTC. Translating it yields CASSSLAGGPGETQYF.

The chain has TRBV21-1 and TRBJ2-5; TRBD2 was called by the table and not checked on the DNA. TRBV21-1 is listed as a pseudogene. The CDR3 runs to 19 residues. This CDR3 reads CASSKVSGGLSGDQETQYF. CDR3 bases: TGTGCCAGCAGCAAAGTATCCGGGGGGCTTTCGGGGGATCAAGAGACCCAGTACTTC.

The chain is built from TRBV5-6 and TRBJ2-1; 7 bases are shared with TRBD2. Losses at the gene ends were 4 bases for V and 7 bases for J; bases not matched to a gene: 8. Germline values: CDR1 SGHDT, CDR2 YYEEEE. CDR3 size: 14 residues. The CDR3 reads CASSGALGGNEQFF. CDR3 bases: TGTGCCAGCAGCGGGGCCCTGGGAGGGAATGAGCAGTTCTTC.

The J gene is TRBJ2-7, the V gene TRBV4-1; tentative D call: TRBD1 (5 bases). Looked up from germline, CDR1 is MGHRA and CDR2 is YSYEKL. The V end lost 4 bases, the J end lost 1 base, and 17 bases lay between the germline ends. This CDR3 has 16 residues. This CDR3 is CASSREENRRSYEQYF. DNA of the CDR3: TGCGCCAGCAGCCGAGAAGAGAACAGGCGATCCTACGAGCAGTACTTC.

The chain has TRBV6-5 and TRBJ1-1; no reliable D call. The germline gives CDR1 MNHEY, CDR2 SVGAGI. V was clipped by 5 bases and J by 6 bases, with 19 bases between them. The CDR3 runs to 15 residues. CDR3 sequence reads: CASSPMAARGAEAFF. For the CDR3, the DNA is TGTGCCAGCAGTCCAATGGCGGCCCGGGGAGCTGAAGCTTTCTTT.

The CDR3 reads CASSWGTGITEAFF. The CDR3 bases are TGTGCCAGCAGCTGGGGGACAGGGATCACTGAAGCTTTCTTT. The rearrangement links TRBV7-9 to TRBJ1-1; 9 nucleotides line up with TRBD1. The CDR3 contains 14 residues. J was trimmed by 4 bases and V by 4 bases; bases with no gene match: 4. In germline, CDR1 is SEHNR, CDR2 FQNEAQ (reference sequence).

This clone was seen just once. V gene TRBV15 combines with J gene TRBJ1-5; 7 bases line up with TRBD1. This CDR3 is built from 15 residues. Trimming at V came to 5 bases and at J to 0 bases, leaving 4 bases not matched to a gene. Germline CDR1 reads LNHNV; CDR2 reads YYDKDF (reference sequence). The CDR3 protein is CATSPDRVSNQPQHF. CDR3 DNA sequence: TGTGCCACCAGCCCTGACAGGGTTAGCAATCAGCCCCAGCATTTT.

The V call is TRBV2, the J call TRBJ1-5; D is unclear. The germline V and J ends were trimmed by 7 bases and 7 bases, with 14 bases remaining between them. Germline V gene sequence: CDR1 SNHLY, CDR2 FYNNEI. The CDR3 contains 13 residues. CDR3 bases: TGTGCCAGCACGTTCGCTGGTGGCCAGCCCCAGCATTTT. As protein: CASTFAGGQPQHF.

This clone was seen only a few times. V is TRBV9 and J is TRBJ1-1; 8 nucleotides line up with TRBD1. The germline V gene encodes CDR1 SGDLS and CDR2 YYNGEE. The CDR3 length is 14 residues. The V gene end was trimmed by 3 bases and the J gene end by 3 bases; junction bases not matched to a gene: 4. CDR3 in DNA: TGTGCCAGCAGCGGAGGGACAGGTCACACTGAAGCTTTCTTT. As protein: CASSGGTGHTEAFF.